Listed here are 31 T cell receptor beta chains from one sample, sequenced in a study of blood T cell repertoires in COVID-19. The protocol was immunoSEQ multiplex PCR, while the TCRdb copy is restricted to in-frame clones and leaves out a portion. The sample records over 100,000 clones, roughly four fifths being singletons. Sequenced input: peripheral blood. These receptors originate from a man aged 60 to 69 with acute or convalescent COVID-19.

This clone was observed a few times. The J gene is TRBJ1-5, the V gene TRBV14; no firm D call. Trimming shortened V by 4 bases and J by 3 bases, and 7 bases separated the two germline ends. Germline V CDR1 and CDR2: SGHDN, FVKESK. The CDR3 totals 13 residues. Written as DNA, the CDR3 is TGTGCCAGCAGCCGCGATTTCAATCAGCCCCAGCATTTT. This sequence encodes CASSRDFNQPQHF.

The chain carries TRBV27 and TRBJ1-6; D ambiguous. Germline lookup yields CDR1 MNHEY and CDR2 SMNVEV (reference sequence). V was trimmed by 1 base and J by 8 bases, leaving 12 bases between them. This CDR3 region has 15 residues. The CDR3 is CASSLYRGRDSPLHF. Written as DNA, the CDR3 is TGTGCCAGCAGTTTATACCGGGGTAGGGATTCACCCCTCCACTTT.

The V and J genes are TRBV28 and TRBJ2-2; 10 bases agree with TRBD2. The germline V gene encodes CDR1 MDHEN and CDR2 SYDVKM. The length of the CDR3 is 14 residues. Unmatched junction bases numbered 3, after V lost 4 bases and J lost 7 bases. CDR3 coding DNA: TGTGCCAGCAGTTCGCTAGCGGGAGACGGGGAGCTGTTTTTT. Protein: CASSSLAGDGELFF.

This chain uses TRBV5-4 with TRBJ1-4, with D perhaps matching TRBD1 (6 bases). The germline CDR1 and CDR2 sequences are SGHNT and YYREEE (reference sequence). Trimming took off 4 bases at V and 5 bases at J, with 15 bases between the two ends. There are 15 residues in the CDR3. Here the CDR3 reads CASSPAGGANEKLFF. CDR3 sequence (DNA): TGTGCCAGCAGCCCCGCTGGGGGGGCAAATGAAAAACTGTTTTTT.

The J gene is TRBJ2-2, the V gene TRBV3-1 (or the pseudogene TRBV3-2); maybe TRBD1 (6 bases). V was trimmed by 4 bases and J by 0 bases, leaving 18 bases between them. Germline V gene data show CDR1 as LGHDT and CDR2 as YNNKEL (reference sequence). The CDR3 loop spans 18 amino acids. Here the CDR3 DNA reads TGTGCCAGCAGCCTCTACAGGGCCCCGGAAGCGAACACCGGGGAGCTGTTTTTT. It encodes CASSLYRAPEANTGELFF.

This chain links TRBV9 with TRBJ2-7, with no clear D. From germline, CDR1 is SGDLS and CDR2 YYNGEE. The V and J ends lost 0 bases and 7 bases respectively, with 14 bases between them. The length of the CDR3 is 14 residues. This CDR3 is CASSVGGSILEQYF. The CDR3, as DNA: TGTGCCAGCAGCGTAGGTGGCAGTATACTAGAGCAGTACTTC.

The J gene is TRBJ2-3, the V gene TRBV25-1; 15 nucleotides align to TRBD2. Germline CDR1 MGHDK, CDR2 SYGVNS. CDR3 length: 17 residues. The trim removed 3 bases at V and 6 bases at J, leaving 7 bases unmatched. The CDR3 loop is CASSDPGLAGGLDTQYF. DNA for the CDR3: TGTGCCAGCAGTGATCCCGGACTAGCGGGAGGGCTGGATACGCAGTATTTT. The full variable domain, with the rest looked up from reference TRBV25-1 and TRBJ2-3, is EADIYQTPRYLVIGTGKKITLECSQTMGHDKMYWYQQDPGMELHLIHYSYGVNSTEKGDLSSESTVSRIRTEHFPLTLESARPSHTSQYLCASSDPGLAGGLDTQYFGPGTRLTVL.

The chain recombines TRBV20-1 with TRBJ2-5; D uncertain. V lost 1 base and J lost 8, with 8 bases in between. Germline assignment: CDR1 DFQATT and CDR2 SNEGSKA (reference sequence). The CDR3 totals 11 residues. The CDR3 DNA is TGCAGTGCTAGAGGCGGTGGCACCCAGTACTTC. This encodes CSARGGGTQYF.

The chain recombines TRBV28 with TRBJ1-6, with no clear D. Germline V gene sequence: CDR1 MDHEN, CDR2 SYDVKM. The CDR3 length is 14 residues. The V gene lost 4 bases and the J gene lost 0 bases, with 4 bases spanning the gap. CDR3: CASSSGSYNSPLHF. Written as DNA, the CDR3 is TGTGCCAGCAGTTCAGGCTCCTATAATTCACCCCTCCACTTT.

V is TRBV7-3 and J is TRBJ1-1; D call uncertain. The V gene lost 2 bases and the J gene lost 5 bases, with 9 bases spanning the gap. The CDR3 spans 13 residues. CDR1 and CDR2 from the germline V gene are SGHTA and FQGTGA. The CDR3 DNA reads TGTGCCAGCAGCTTAGAAAGACTAACTGAAGCTTTCTTT. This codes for CASSLERLTEAFF.

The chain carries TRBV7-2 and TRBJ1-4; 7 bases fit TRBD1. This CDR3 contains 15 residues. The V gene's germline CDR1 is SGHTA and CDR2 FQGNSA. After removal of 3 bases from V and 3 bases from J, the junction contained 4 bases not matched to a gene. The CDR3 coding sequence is TGTGCCAGCAGCTTGGATGGGACAGCTAATGAAAAACTGTTTTTT. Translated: CASSLDGTANEKLFF.

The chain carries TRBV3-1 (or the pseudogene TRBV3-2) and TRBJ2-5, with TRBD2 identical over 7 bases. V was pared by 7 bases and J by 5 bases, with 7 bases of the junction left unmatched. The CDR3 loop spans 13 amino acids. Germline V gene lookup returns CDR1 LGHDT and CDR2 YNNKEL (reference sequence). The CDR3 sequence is CASTSRGVETQYF. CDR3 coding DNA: TGTGCCAGCACATCCCGGGGGGTGGAGACCCAGTACTTC.

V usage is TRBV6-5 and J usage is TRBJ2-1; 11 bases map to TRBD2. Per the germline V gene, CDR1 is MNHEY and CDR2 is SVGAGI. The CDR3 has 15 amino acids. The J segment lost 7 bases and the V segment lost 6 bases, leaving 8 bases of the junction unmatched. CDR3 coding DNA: TGTGCCAGCAGCGCCGCTAGCGGGAGGTCAAATGAGCAGTTCTTC. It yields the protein CASSAASGRSNEQFF.

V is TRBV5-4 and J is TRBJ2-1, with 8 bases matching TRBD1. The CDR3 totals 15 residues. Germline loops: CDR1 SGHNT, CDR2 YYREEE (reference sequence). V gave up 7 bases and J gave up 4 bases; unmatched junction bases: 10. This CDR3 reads CASEDRVGQYNEQFF. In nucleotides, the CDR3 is TGTGCCAGCGAGGACAGGGTGGGGCAGTACAATGAGCAGTTCTTC.

The CDR3 sequence: CASAGSGGLDTGELFF. The CDR3, as DNA: TGCGCCAGCGCAGGATCGGGAGGGCTGGACACCGGGGAGCTGTTTTTT. The rearrangement uses TRBV5-1 and TRBJ2-2, with 8 nucleotides matching TRBD2. CDR3 length equals 16 residues. Germline values: CDR1 SGHRS, CDR2 YFSETQ. V was clipped by 7 bases and J by 3 bases; unmatched bases: 11.

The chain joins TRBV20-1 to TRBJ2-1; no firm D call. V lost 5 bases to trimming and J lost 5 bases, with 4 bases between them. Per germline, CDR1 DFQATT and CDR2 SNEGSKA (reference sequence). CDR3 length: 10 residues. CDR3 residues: CSALNNEQFF. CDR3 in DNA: TGCAGTGCTCTTAACAATGAGCAGTTCTTC.

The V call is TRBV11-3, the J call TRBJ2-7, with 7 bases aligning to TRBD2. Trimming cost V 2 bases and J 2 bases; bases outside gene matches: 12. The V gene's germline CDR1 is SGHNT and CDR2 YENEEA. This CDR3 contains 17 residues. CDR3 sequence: CASSLYNAGDPAYEQYF. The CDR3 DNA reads TGTGCCAGCAGCTTATATAATGCGGGGGATCCCGCCTACGAGCAGTACTTC.

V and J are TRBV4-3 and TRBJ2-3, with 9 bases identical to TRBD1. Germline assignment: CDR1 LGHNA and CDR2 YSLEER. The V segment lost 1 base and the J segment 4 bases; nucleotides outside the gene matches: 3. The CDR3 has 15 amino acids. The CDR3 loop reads CASSQGTGAPDTQYF. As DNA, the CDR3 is TGCGCCAGCAGCCAAGGGACAGGGGCCCCAGATACGCAGTATTTT.

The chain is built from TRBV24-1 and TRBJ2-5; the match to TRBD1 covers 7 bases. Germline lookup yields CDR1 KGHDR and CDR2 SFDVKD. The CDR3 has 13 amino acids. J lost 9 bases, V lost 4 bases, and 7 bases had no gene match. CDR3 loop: CATSEADRRSQYF. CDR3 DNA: TGTGCCACCAGTGAAGCGGACAGGAGGTCCCAGTACTTC.

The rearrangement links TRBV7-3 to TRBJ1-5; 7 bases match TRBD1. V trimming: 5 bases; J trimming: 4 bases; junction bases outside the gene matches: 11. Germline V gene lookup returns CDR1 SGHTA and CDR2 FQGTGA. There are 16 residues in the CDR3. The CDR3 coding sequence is TGTGCCAGCAGCCCGGGGCCCTTACAGGGGAATCAGCCCCAGCATTTT. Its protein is CASSPGPLQGNQPQHF.

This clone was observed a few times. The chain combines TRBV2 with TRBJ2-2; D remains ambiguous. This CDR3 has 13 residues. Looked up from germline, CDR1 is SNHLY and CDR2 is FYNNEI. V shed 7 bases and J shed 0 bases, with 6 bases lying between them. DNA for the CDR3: TGTGCCAGCACCGACTCGAACACCGGGGAGCTGTTTTTT. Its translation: CASTDSNTGELFF.

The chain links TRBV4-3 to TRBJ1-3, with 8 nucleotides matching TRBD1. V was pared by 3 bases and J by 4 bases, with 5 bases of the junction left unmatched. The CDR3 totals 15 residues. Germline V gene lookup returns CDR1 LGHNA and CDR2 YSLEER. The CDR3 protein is CASSQQGARGNTIYF. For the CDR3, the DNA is TGCGCCAGCAGCCAGCAGGGGGCCAGGGGAAACACCATATATTTT.

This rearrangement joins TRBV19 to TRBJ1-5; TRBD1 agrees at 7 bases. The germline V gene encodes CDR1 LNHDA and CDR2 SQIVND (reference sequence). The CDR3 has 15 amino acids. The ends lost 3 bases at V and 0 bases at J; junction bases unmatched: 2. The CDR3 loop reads CASSIQGDSNQPQHF. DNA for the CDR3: TGTGCCAGTAGTATCCAGGGGGATAGCAATCAGCCCCAGCATTTT.

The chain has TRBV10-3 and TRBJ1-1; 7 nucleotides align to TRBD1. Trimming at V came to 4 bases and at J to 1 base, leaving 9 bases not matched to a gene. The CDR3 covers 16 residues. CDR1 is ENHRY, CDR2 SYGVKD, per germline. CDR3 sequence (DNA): TGTGCCATCAGTGGGTCCGAGGGGGCGGCGAACACTGAAGCTTTCTTT. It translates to CAISGSEGAANTEAFF.

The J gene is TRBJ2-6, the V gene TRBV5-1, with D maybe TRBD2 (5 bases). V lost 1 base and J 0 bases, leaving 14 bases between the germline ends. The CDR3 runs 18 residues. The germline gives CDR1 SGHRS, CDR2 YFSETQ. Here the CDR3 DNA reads TGCGCCAGCAGCTTGTCCGGGGTTAGAAACTCTGGGGCCAACGTCCTGACTTTC. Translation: CASSLSGVRNSGANVLTF. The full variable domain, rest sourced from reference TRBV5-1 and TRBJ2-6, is KAGVTQTPRYLIKTRGQQVTLSCSPISGHRSVSWYQQTPGQGLQFLFEYFSETQRNKGNFPGRFSGRQFSNSRSEMNVSTLELGDSALYLCASSLSGVRNSGANVLTFGAGSRLTVL.

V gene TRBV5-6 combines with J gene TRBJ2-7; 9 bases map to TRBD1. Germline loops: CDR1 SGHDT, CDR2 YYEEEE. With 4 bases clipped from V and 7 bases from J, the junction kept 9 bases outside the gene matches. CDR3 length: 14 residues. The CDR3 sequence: CASSMPGQGREQYF. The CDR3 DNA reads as TGTGCCAGCAGCATGCCGGGACAGGGAAGGGAGCAGTACTTC.

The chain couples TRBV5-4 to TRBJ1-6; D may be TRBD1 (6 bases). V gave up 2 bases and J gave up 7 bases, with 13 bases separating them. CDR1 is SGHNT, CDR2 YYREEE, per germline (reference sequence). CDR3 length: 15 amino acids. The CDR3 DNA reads TGTGCCAGCAGCTTCCGGACAGACGCCAATTCACCCCTCCACTTT. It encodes CASSFRTDANSPLHF.

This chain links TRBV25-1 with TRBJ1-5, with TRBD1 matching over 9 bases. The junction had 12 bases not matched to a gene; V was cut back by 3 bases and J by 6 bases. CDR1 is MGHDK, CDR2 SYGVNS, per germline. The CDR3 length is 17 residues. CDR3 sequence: CASSESGDREGGQPQHF. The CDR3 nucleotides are TGTGCCAGCAGTGAGAGCGGGGACAGGGAGGGTGGTCAGCCCCAGCATTTT.

The CDR3 nucleotides read TGTGCCAGCAGCTCCAAAGGGACAGACACTGAAGCTTTCTTT. Translating gives CASSSKGTDTEAFF. The chain carries TRBV5-6 and TRBJ1-1; 7 bases align to TRBD1. V gave up 3 bases and J gave up 3 bases; unmatched junction bases: 5. CDR1 is SGHDT, CDR2 YYEEEE, per germline. This CDR3 has 14 residues.

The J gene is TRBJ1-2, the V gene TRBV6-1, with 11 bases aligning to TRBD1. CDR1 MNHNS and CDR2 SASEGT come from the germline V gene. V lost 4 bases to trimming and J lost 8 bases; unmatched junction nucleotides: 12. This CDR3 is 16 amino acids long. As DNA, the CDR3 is TGTGCCAGCAGTGCTGGGACAGGGGGATACGGGGTGGGCTACACCTTC. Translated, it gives CASSAGTGGYGVGYTF.

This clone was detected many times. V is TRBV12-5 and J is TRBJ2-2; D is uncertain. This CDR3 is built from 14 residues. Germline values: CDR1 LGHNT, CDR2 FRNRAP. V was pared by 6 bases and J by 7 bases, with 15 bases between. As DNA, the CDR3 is TGTGCTAGTGGACTCCTACCCCAGGTCGGGGAGCTGTTTTTT. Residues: CASGLLPQVGELFF.